This T cell receptor (beta chain) was recorded in a study of Tregs in tolerant kidney transplant recipients. The ends were cut back, 5 bases at V and 0 bases at J, with 11 bases in the middle. The V gene's germline CDR1 is SGHTA and CDR2 FQGNSA. The CDR3 is 14 amino acids. Clones were sequenced by immunoSEQ multiplex PCR, and TCRdb holds only the in-frame ones, with some missing. The sample consists of roughly 80,000 clones, more than 85% of them appearing once. The genes are TRBV7-2 and TRBJ2-7; D uncertain. Material: Tregs from blood, obtained before the transplant. The clonotype originates from a human donor who received a combined kidney and bone marrow transplant. The CDR3 loop reads CASSLTALSYEQYF. The CDR3, as DNA: TGTGCCAGCAGCCTTACAGCCCTCTCCTACGAGCAGTACTTC.